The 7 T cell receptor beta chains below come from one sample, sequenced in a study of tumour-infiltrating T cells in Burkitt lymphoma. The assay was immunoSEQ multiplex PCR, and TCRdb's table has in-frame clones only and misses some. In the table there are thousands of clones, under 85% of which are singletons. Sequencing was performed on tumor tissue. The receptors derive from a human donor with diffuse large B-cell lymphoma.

CDR3 DNA sequence: TGTGCCAGTAGTGATCCACTTGACAGGGGGCCGGCAGATACGCAGTATTTT. Encoded protein: CASSDPLDRGPADTQYF. The chain has TRBV19 and TRBJ2-3; 10 bases map to TRBD1. Trimming at V came to 5 bases and at J to 4 bases, leaving 12 bases not matched to a gene. Germline V gene data show CDR1 as LNHDA and CDR2 as SQIVND (reference sequence). This CDR3 contains 17 residues.

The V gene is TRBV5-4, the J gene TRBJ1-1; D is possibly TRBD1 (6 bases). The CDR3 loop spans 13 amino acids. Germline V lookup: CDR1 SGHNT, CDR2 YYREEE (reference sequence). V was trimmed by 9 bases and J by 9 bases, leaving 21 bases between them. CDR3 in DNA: TGTGCCACCCAAGGGGTGCCAGGGGATCAAGCTTTCTTT. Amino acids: CATQGVPGDQAFF.

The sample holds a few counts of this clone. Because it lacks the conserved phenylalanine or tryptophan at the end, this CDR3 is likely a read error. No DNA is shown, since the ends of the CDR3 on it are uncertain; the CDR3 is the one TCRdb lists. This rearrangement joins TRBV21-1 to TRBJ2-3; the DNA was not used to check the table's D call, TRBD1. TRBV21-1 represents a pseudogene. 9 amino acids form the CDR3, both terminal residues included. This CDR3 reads CASSRRAQE.

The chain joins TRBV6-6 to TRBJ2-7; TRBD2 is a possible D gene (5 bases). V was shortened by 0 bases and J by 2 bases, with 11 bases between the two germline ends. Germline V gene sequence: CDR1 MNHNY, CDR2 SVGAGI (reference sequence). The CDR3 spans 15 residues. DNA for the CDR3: TGTGCCAGCAGTTACTCGACCAGCGGCCCCTACGAGCAGTACTTC. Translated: CASSYSTSGPYEQYF.

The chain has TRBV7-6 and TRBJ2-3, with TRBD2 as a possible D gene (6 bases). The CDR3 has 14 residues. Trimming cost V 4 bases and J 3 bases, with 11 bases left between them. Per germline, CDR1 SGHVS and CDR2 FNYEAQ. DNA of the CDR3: TGTGCCAGCAGCTCGGGACTTTTTACAGATACGCAGTATTTT. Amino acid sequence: CASSSGLFTDTQYF.

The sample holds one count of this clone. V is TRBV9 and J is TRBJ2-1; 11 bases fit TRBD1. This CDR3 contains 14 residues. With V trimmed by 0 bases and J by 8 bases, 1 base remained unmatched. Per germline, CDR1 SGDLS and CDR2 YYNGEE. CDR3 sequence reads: CASSVGTGGYEQFF. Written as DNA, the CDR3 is TGTGCCAGCAGCGTAGGGACAGGGGGCTATGAGCAGTTCTTC.

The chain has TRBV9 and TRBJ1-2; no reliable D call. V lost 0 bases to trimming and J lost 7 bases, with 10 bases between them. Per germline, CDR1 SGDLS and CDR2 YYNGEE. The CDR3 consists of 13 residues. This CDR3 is CASSVGTAGGYTF. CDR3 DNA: TGTGCCAGCAGCGTAGGGACGGCTGGTGGCTACACCTTC.